The T cell receptor (beta chain) described here comes from a study of OX40 agonist ivuxolimab in advanced cancers. For the study at large: Patients undergoing dose escalation presented with hepatocellular carcinoma, melanoma, renal cell or head and neck cancer. Three patients responded partially, comprising one with hepatocellular carcinoma and two with cutaneous melanoma. Enrollees could have had prior anti-PD-1, anti-PD-L1 or anti-CTLA-4 therapy, which more than 30% had received.

Losses at the gene ends were 2 bases for V and 0 bases for J; bases not matched to a gene: 3. Germline V CDR1 and CDR2: MNHNS, SASEGT. The CDR3 contains 15 residues. TCRdb's copy holds only in-frame clones and misses some; the assay was immunoSEQ multiplex PCR. The sample gives under 25,000 clones, approximately 80% of which show up once; 3% to 3.5% is in the top ten. This clonotype originated in an adult with an advanced solid tumor such as melanoma, head and neck, liver or kidney cancer. This rearrangement joins TRBV6-1 to TRBJ1-1, with 7 bases lining up with TRBD1. The sequenced sample was CD4+ or CD8+ T cells sorted from blood, obtained in a trial of the OX40 agonist ivuxolimab. CDR3 residues: CASSERTGLNTEAFF. The CDR3 nucleotides are TGTGCCAGCAGTGAACGGACAGGTCTGAACACTGAAGCTTTCTTT.